This T cell receptor (beta chain) was recorded in a study of technical replicates of blood from several donors (dated by TCRdb to the late 2010s). With respect to this clone: Its antigen is unknown. Base qualities are missing; no much larger clone stands one base away.

The CDR3 starts with the cysteine, ends with the phenylalanine, and has 11 residues. Only the CDR3 portion is preserved as DNA: 33 bases, with reading frame beginning at the first base. As encoded in the germline V gene, CDR1 is LGHNA while CDR2 is YNFKEQ. Between the V and J ends, shortened by 6 bases and 7 bases respectively, the junction contains 9 bases. To prepare the library, the immunoSEQ multiplex PCR assay was applied. Sourced from immuneACCESS, this table was stored by TCRdb with only in-frame sequences that have V and J called. A share of the clones is absent; for the studies checked, an unresolved V gene accounts for under half, and the remainder has no known explanation. In all, the sample holds tens of thousands of clones, and around 94% of those were seen once. About 0.23% of the sample lies in the top ten.

The sequence was collected from a human donor in good health. This chain is built from TRBV4-2 and TRBJ1-1; TRBD1 is a weak D gene call, 6 bases matching. Material for sequencing was T cells isolated from PBMCs. At the DNA level, the sequence is TGTGCCAGCAGAAGACAGGATGAAGCTTTCTTT. Translated, it reads CASRRQDEAFF.